These T cell receptor beta chains were read from a single sample in a study of T-cell memory formation after mild COVID-19. One entry per CDR3 protein, called by TCRdb with MiXCR from the 5' RACE reads. The table records hundreds of thousands of distinct CDR3 sequences, around 18% of them present only once. The material sequenced was PBMCs or a T cell subset sorted from them (not recorded which). The origin of the receptors is an adult woman who had mild COVID-19 (a few samples of this study predate the infection). Cell type and time point are not known. CDR3s include the opening cysteine and the closing phenylalanine or tryptophan. D genes are given only for firm matches. Not every row has a clone size; where given, it reads once, few, many or a size class.

D gene: NA; J gene: TRBJ1-4; clone size: NA; V gene: TRBV5-1; CDR3 protein: CASSPNPGQAEKLFF; CDR3 DNA: TGCGCCAGCAGCCCCAATCCGGGCCAGGCAGAAAAACTGTTTTTT
D gene: NA; J gene: TRBJ2-7; clone size: NA; V gene: TRBV3-1; CDR3 protein: CASGHRNEQYF; CDR3 DNA: TGTGCCAGCGGGCACAGGAACGAGCAGTACTTC
D gene: NA; J gene: TRBJ1-4; clone size: few; V gene: TRBV5-1; CDR3 protein: CASKHSGDRSEKLFF; CDR3 DNA: TGCGCCAGTAAACACTCCGGGGACCGAAGTGAAAAACTGTTTTTT
D gene: NA; J gene: TRBJ1-1; clone size: few; V gene: TRBV2; CDR3 protein: CASTQGGGTEAFF; CDR3 DNA: TGTGCCAGCACTCAAGGGGGGGGCACTGAAGCTTTCTTT
D gene: NA; J gene: TRBJ2-1; clone size: NA; V gene: TRBV7-3; CDR3 protein: CASSYRANGVGEQFF; CDR3 DNA: TGTGCCAGCAGCTACAGAGCGAACGGTGTGGGTGAGCAGTTCTTC
D gene: TRBD2; J gene: TRBJ2-1; clone size: NA; V gene: TRBV6-2/TRBV6-3; CDR3 protein: CASSYEREDRREQFF; CDR3 DNA: TGTGCCAGCAGTTACGAGCGGGAGGACCGCAGGGAGCAGTTCTTC
D gene: NA; J gene: TRBJ1-1; clone size: NA; V gene: TRBV29-1; CDR3 protein: CSGGRSEAFF; CDR3 DNA: TGCAGCGGCGGACGGTCTGAAGCTTTCTTT
D gene: NA; J gene: TRBJ2-5; clone size: NA; V gene: TRBV2; CDR3 protein: CAIETGQETQYF; CDR3 DNA: TGTGCCATCGAGACAGGCCAAGAGACCCAGTACTTC
D gene: NA; J gene: TRBJ1-5; clone size: once; V gene: TRBV27; CDR3 protein: CASRWGRDQPQHF; CDR3 DNA: TGTGCCAGCAGATGGGGGCGAGATCAGCCCCAGCATTTT
D gene: NA; J gene: TRBJ1-4; clone size: NA; V gene: TRBV12-3/TRBV12-4; CDR3 protein: CASSLEEGTGKLFF; CDR3 DNA: TGTGCCAGCAGTTTAGAAGAAGGAACCGGAAAACTGTTTTTT
D gene: TRBD1; J gene: TRBJ2-7; clone size: NA; V gene: TRBV12-3/TRBV12-4; CDR3 protein: CASSPRHRGSYEQYF; CDR3 DNA: TGTGCCAGCAGTCCGCGGCACAGGGGTTCCTACGAGCAGTACTTC
D gene: NA; J gene: TRBJ2-3; clone size: NA; V gene: TRBV7-3; CDR3 protein: CASSTYRPTIGDTQYF; CDR3 DNA: TGTGCCAGCAGCACCTATCGTCCCACCATAGGAGATACGCAGTATTTT
D gene: TRBD2; J gene: TRBJ2-5; clone size: NA; V gene: TRBV11-3; CDR3 protein: CASSRSGSLPETQYF; CDR3 DNA: TGTGCCAGCAGCCGCAGCGGGAGCCTTCCAGAGACCCAGTACTTC
D gene: NA; J gene: TRBJ2-5; clone size: few; V gene: TRBV7-7; CDR3 protein: CASSLGGILDETQYF; CDR3 DNA: TGTGCCAGCAGCTTAGGCGGGATATTGGACGAGACCCAGTACTTC
D gene: NA; J gene: TRBJ1-2; clone size: few; V gene: TRBV2; CDR3 protein: CASTEALYGYTF; CDR3 DNA: TGTGCCAGCACAGAAGCCCTCTATGGCTACACCTTC
D gene: NA; J gene: TRBJ2-4; clone size: NA; V gene: TRBV12-3/TRBV12-4; CDR3 protein: CASSLNSLNIQYF; CDR3 DNA: TGTGCCAGCAGTTTGAACAGTTTAAACATTCAGTACTTC
D gene: NA; J gene: TRBJ2-2; clone size: few; V gene: TRBV5-1; CDR3 protein: CASTYTGELFF; CDR3 DNA: TGCGCCAGCACTTACACCGGGGAGCTGTTTTTT
D gene: NA; J gene: TRBJ1-4; clone size: NA; V gene: TRBV30; CDR3 protein: CAWSLETNEKLFF; CDR3 DNA: TGTGCCTGGAGTTTGGAGACTAATGAAAAACTGTTTTTT
D gene: NA; J gene: TRBJ2-7; clone size: NA; V gene: TRBV4-1; CDR3 protein: CASSQEIVSSYEQYF; CDR3 DNA: TGCGCCAGCAGCCAAGAAATCGTCAGCTCCTACGAGCAGTACTTC
D gene: NA; J gene: TRBJ2-6; clone size: few; V gene: TRBV27; CDR3 protein: CASSDLGANVLTF; CDR3 DNA: TGTGCCAGTTCTGACTTGGGGGCCAACGTCCTGACTTTC
D gene: NA; J gene: TRBJ1-2; clone size: few; V gene: TRBV12-3/TRBV12-4; CDR3 protein: CASVGAGGGYTF; CDR3 DNA: TGTGCCAGCGTAGGGGCGGGTGGTGGCTACACCTTC
D gene: TRBD1; J gene: TRBJ2-7; clone size: few; V gene: TRBV5-1; CDR3 protein: CASNIGTGGYEQYF; CDR3 DNA: TGCGCCAGCAATATCGGGACAGGGGGTTACGAGCAGTACTTC
D gene: NA; J gene: TRBJ2-3; clone size: few; V gene: TRBV7-2; CDR3 protein: CASSRTGTEEGTQYF; CDR3 DNA: TGTGCCAGCAGCCGGACCGGGACCGAAGAAGGTACGCAGTATTTT
D gene: TRBD2; J gene: TRBJ2-3; clone size: few; V gene: TRBV7-6; CDR3 protein: CASSQREASDTQYF; CDR3 DNA: TGTGCCAGCAGCCAGCGGGAGGCCTCAGATACGCAGTATTTT
D gene: TRBD2; J gene: TRBJ2-3; clone size: NA; V gene: TRBV5-1; CDR3 protein: CASSLAASGYTDTQYF; CDR3 DNA: TGCGCCAGCAGCTTGGCGGCTAGCGGATACACAGATACGCAGTATTTT
D gene: TRBD2; J gene: TRBJ2-5; clone size: NA; V gene: TRBV7-9; CDR3 protein: CASSAGLADLQETQYF; CDR3 DNA: TGTGCCAGCAGCGCAGGACTAGCGGACCTCCAAGAGACCCAGTACTTC
D gene: TRBD1; J gene: TRBJ1-1; clone size: once; V gene: TRBV5-1; CDR3 protein: CASSLRGQGLTEAFF; CDR3 DNA: TGCGCCAGCAGCTTGCGGGGACAGGGCCTCACTGAAGCTTTCTTT
D gene: NA; J gene: TRBJ1-6; clone size: NA; V gene: TRBV10-2; CDR3 protein: CASSAVGIRPPLHF; CDR3 DNA: TGCGCCAGCAGTGCCGTGGGAATACGACCACCCCTCCACTTT
D gene: NA; J gene: TRBJ1-1; clone size: few; V gene: TRBV7-9; CDR3 protein: CASSLGGPSTEAFF; CDR3 DNA: TGTGCCAGCAGCTTGGGGGGGCCTAGCACTGAAGCTTTCTTT
D gene: NA; J gene: TRBJ2-7; clone size: NA; V gene: TRBV7-2; CDR3 protein: CASSPFATGFSYEQYF; CDR3 DNA: TGTGCCAGCAGCCCCTTTGCAACAGGGTTCTCCTACGAGCAGTACTTC
D gene: NA; J gene: TRBJ2-1; clone size: NA; V gene: TRBV6-5; CDR3 protein: CASSYTGDEQFF; CDR3 DNA: TGTGCCAGCAGTTACACCGGCGATGAGCAGTTCTTC